This T cell receptor beta chain was sequenced for a study of T-cell memory formation after mild COVID-19. Turning to the study itself: Largely donor-specific sequence clusters came from a couple of donors.

Findings and caveats of the study: Day 15 to 85 contractors were CD4/CD8 balanced; later expanders leaned CD4+. Researchers report contracting CD4+ clones mostly in CM and EM, with CD8+ clones in EMRA.

TCRdb reanalysed the 5' RACE reads using MiXCR and keeps one entry per CDR3 protein. Of fewer than 400,000 distinct CDR3 sequences listed, 13% were seen once; the top ten hold about a fifth. Ten or more counts support this clonotype. As yet, its antigen is unknown. The germline gives CDR1 SGHVS, CDR2 FNYEAQ. J was trimmed by 0 bases and V by 5 bases; bases with no gene match: 6. The CDR3 has 15 amino acids. Material for sequencing was PBMCs or a T cell subset sorted from them (not recorded which). The clonotype was recovered from a man aged 18-30 years who had mild COVID-19 (a few samples of this study predate the infection). Cell type and time point are not known. V gene TRBV7-6 combines with J gene TRBJ2-7; 8 bases fit TRBD2. The CDR3 coding sequence is TGTGCCAGCAGCCCCTACGGGAGGGACTCCTACGAGCAGTACTTC. Amino acids: CASSPYGRDSYEQYF.